This T cell receptor beta chain is from a study of shared clonotypes between healthy human individuals. There were only Caucasian adults among the donors, and all lived in Nashville, Tennessee. Whole-study results and caveats: Despite large depth, rarefaction showed incomplete sorted-subset sequencing.

About this clone itself: Antigen unknown.

The assay was immunoSEQ multiplex PCR, and TCRdb's table has in-frame clones only and misses some. The sample lists about 1 million clones, about 77% occurring once. Trimming pared 3 bases from V and 8 bases from J, leaving 13 bases between. This CDR3 region has 14 residues. Germline CDR1 MGHDK, CDR2 SYGVNS. The clonotype comes from a man between 18 and 29 years old in good health. The specimen was memory CD4+ T cells sorted from blood. The subset is: CD45RA-negative fraction. The J gene is TRBJ1-4, the V gene TRBV25-1; D ambiguous. In DNA form, the CDR3 reads TGTGCCAGCAGTGAGCCCGTAGTGGCCGAAAAACTGTTTTTT. This sequence encodes CASSEPVVAEKLFF.